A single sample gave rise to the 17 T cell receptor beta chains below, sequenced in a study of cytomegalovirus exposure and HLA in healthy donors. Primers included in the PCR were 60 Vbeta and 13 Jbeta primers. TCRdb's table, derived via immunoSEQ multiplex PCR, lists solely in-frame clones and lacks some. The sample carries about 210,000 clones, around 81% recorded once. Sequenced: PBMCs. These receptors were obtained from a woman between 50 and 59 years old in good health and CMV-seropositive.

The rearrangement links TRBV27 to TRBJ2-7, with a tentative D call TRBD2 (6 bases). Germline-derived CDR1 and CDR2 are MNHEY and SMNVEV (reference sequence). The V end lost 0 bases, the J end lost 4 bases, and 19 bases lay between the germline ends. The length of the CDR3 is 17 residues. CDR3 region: CASSLSTGSPSNYEQYF. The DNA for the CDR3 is TGTGCCAGCAGTTTATCGACCGGGAGTCCATCAAATTACGAGCAGTACTTC.

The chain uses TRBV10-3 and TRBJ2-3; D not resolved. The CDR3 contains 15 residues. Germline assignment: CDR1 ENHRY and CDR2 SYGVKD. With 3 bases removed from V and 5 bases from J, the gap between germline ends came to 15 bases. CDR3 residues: CAISDVPGNVDTQYF. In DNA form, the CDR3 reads TGTGCCATCAGTGATGTCCCGGGTAATGTAGATACGCAGTATTTT.

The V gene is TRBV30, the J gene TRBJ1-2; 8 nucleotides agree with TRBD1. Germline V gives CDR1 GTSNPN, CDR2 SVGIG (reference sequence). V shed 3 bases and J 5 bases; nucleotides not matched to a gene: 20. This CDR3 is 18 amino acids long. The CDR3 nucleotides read TGTGCCTGGAGAATGACCTCTCTTGACAGGGGACGTCGGTATGGCTACACCTTC. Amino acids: CAWRMTSLDRGRRYGYTF.

The chain's CDR3 is CASSLPRTSGALDTQYF. The CDR3, as DNA: TGTGCCAGCAGTTTACCCCGGACTAGCGGGGCACTTGATACGCAGTATTTT. This sequence joins TRBV28 and TRBJ2-3; the match to TRBD2 covers 12 bases. Per germline, CDR1 MDHEN and CDR2 SYDVKM. The CDR3 covers 17 residues. Unmatched junction bases numbered 9, after V lost 2 bases and J lost 6 bases.

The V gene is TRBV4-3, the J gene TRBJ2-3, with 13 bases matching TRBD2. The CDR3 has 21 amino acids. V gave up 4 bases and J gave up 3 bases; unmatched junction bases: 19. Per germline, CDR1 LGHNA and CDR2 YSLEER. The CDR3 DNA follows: TGCGCCAGCAGCCCGATCGGGGGACTAGCGGGGTTCTGGAAACCAACAGATACGCAGTATTTT. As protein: CASSPIGGLAGFWKPTDTQYF.

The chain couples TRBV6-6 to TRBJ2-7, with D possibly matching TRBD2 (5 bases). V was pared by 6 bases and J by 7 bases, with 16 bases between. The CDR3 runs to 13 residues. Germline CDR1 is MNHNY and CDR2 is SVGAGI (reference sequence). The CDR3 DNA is TGTGCCAGCAGCCTGGACTTGGAGTATGAGCAGTACTTC. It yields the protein CASSLDLEYEQYF.

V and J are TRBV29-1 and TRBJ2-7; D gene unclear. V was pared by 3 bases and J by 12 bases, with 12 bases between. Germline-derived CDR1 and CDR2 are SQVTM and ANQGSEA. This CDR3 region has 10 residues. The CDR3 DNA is TGCAGCGTTGACACCTCCTATTCGTACTTC. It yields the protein CSVDTSYSYF.

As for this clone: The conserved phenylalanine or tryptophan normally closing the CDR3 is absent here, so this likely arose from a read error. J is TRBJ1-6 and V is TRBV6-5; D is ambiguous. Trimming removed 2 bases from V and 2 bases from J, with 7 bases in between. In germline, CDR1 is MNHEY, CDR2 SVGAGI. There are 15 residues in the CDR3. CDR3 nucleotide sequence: TGTGCCAGCAGTTACGGCAGGCCCTATAATTCACCCCTCCACTCT. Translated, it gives CASSYGRPYNSPLHS.

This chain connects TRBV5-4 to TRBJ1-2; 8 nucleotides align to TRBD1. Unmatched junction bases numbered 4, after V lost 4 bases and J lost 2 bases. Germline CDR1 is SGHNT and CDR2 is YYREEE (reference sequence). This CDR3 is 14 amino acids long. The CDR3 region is CASSIQGVNYGYTF. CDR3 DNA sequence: TGTGCCAGCAGCATACAGGGGGTAAACTATGGCTACACCTTC. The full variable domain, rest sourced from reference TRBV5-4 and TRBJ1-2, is ETGVTQSPTHLIKTRGQQVTLRCSSQSGHNTVSWYQQALGQGPQFIFQYYREEENGRGNFPPRFSGLQFPNYSSELNVNALELDDSALYLCASSIQGVNYGYTFGSGTRLTVV.

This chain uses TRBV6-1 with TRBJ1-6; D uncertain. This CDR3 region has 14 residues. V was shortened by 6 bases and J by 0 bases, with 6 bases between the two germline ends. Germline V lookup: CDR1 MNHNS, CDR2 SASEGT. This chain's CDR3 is CASSPISYNSPLHF. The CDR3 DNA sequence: TGTGCCAGCAGCCCTATCTCCTATAATTCACCCCTCCACTTT.

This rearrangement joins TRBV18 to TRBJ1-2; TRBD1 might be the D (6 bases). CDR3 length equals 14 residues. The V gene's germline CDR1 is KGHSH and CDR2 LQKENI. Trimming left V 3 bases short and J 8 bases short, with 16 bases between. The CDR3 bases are TGTGCCAGCTCACCCATAGGAAACAGGGACGGCTACACCTTC. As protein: CASSPIGNRDGYTF.

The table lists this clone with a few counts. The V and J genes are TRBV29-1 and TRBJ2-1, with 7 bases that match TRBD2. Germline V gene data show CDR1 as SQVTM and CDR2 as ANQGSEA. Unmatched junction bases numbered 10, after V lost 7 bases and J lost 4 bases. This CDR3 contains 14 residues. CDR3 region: CSARGVGAYNEQFF. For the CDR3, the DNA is TGCAGCGCTCGGGGGGTCGGGGCATACAATGAGCAGTTCTTC.

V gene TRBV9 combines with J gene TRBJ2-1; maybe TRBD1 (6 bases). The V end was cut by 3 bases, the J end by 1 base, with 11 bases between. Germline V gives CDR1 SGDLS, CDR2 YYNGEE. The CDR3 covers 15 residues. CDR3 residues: CASSDSGESYNEQFF. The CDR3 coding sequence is TGTGCCAGCAGCGATTCAGGGGAGTCCTACAATGAGCAGTTCTTC.

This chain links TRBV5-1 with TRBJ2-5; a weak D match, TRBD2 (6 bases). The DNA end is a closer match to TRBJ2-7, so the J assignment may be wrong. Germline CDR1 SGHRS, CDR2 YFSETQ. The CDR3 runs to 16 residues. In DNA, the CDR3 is TGCGCCAGCAGCTTGGATTCCAGCGGGCCCTCCTACGAGCAGTACTTC. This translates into CASSLDSSGPSYEQYF.

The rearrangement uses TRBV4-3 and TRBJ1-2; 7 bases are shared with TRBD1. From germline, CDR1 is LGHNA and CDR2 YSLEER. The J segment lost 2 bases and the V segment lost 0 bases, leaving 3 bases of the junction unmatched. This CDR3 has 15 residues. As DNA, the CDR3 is TGCGCCAGCAGCCAAGAACAGGGACAGAACTATGGCTACACCTTC. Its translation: CASSQEQGQNYGYTF.

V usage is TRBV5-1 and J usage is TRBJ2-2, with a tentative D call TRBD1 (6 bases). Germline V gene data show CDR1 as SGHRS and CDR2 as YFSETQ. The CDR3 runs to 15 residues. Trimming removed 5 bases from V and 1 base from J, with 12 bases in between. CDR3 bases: TGCGCCAGCAGGGGGGACAACCTGAACACCGGGGAGCTGTTTTTT. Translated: CASRGDNLNTGELFF. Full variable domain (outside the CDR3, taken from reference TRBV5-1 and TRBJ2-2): KAGVTQTPRYLIKTRGQQVTLSCSPISGHRSVSWYQQTPGQGLQFLFEYFSETQRNKGNFPGRFSGRQFSNSRSEMNVSTLELGDSALYLCASRGDNLNTGELFFGEGSRLTVL.

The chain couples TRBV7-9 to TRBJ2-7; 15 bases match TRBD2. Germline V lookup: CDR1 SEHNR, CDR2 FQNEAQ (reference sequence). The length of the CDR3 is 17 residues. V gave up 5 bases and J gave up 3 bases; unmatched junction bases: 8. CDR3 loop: CASSPGLAGGQSYEQYF. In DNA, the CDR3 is TGTGCCAGCAGCCCTGGACTAGCGGGGGGGCAGAGCTACGAGCAGTACTTC.